Sequencing of this TCR beta chain was carried out in a study of cytomegalovirus exposure and HLA in healthy donors. Study-wide background: In a later analysis, it was reported that the 110 or so validation repertoires had been produced on the same platform as the 670 or so repertoires belonging to the first cohort. Notes on the study in general: The study labeled fewer than 200 TCR beta chains cytomegalovirus-associated. The tendency of first-cohort TCR clusters to co-occur in the roughly 120 validation repertoires was identified by a subsequent analysis.

Germline values: CDR1 LNHDA, CDR2 SQIVND (reference sequence). This CDR3 is built from 16 residues. Trimming removed 4 bases from V and 4 bases from J, with 17 bases in between. Separate from the approximately 720-subject first cohort, the 120-subject validation cohort was the one that the donors belonged to. Generated by immunoSEQ multiplex PCR, the TCRdb table keeps only in-frame clones and is missing some. The sample contains 250,000 or so clones, roughly 90% of which appear only once. Concerning this clone: No antigen is known for it.

Sample: PBMCs. The receptor comes from a woman under 30 in good health and CMV-seronegative. J is TRBJ2-1 and V is TRBV19, with D maybe TRBD2 (6 bases). The CDR3 spells CASSKGGPSFYNEQFF. The CDR3 nucleotides read TGTGCCAGTAGTAAGGGAGGCCCGTCCTTTTACAATGAGCAGTTCTTC.